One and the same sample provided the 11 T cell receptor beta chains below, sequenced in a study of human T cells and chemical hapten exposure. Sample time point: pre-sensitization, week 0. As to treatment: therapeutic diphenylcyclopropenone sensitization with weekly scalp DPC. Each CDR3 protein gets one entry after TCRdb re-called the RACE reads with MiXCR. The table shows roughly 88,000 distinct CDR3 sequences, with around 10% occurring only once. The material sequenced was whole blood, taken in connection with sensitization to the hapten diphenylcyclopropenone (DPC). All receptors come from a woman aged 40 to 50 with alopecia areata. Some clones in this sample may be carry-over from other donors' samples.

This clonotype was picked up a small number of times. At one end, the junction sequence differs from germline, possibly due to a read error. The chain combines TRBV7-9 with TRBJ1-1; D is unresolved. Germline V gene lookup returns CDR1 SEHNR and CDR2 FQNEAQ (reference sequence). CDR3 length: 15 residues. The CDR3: CASSSRDTPNTEVFF. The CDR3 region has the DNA TGTGCCAGCAGCTCCCGCGACACACCGAACACTGAAGTTTTCTTT.

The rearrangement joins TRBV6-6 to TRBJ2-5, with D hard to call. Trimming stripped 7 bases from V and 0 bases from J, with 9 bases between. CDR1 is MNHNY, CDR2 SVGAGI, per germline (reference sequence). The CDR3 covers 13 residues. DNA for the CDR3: TGTGCCAGCACCCCCCCCGACCAAGAGACCCAGTACTTC. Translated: CASTPPDQETQYF.

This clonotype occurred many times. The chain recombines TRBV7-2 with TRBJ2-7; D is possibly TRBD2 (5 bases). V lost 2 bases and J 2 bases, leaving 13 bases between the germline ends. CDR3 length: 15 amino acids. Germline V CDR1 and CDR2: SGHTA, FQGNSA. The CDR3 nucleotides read TGTGCCAGCAGCTTAAGTAGCGCCCAGACCTACGAGCAGTACTTC. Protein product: CASSLSSAQTYEQYF.

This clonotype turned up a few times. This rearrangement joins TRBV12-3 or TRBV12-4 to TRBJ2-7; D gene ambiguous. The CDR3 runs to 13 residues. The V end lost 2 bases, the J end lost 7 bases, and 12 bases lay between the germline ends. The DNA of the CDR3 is TGTGCCAGCAGTTTAAACAGCCCCGGAGAGCAGTACTTC. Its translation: CASSLNSPGEQYF.

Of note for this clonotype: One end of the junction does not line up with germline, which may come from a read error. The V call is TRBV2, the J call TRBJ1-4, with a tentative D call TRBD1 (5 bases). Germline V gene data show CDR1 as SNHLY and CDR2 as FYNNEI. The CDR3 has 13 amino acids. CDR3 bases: TGTGCCAGCAGGAGGGACTCGGCGGAAAAACTTTTTTTT. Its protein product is CASRRDSAEKLFF.

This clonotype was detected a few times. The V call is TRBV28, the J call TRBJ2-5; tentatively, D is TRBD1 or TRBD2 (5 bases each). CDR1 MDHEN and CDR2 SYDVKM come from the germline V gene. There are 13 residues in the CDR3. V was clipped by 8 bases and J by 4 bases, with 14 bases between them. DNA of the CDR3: TGTGCCAGCTTGAGACGAGGGACAGAGACCCAGTACTTC. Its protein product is CASLRRGTETQYF.

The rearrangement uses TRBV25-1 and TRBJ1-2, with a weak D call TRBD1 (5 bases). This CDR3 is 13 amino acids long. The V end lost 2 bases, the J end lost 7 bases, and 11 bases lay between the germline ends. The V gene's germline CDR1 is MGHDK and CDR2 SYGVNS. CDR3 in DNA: TGTGCCAGCAGTGAACGTGGGGGGTCTGGCTACACCTTC. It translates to CASSERGGSGYTF.

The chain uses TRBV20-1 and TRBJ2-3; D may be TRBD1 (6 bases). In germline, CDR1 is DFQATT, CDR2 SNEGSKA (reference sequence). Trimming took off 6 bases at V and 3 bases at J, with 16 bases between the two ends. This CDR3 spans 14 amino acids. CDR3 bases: TGCAGTGCCCCCGACAGGAAGGGGACAGATACGCAGTATTTT. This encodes CSAPDRKGTDTQYF.

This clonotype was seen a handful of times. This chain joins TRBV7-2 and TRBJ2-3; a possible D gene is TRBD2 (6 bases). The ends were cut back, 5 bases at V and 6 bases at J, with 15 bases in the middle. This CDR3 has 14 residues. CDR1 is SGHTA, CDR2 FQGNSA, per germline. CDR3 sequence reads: CASSPGTQSDTQYF. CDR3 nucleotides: TGTGCCAGCAGCCCCGGGACTCAGAGTGATACGCAGTATTTT.

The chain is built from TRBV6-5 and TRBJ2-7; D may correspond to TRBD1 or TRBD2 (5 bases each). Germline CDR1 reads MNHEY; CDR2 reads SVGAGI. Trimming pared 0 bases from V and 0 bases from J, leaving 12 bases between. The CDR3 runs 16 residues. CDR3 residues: CASSYSSGSHSYEQYF. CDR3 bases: TGTGCCAGCAGTTACTCGTCAGGGAGTCACTCCTACGAGCAGTACTTC.

This chain's CDR3 is CASSYGDRQFF. The CDR3 DNA is TGTGCCAGCAGTTACGGGGACAGGCAGTTCTTC. This chain joins TRBV6-2 or TRBV6-3 and TRBJ2-1; TRBD1 matches at 7 bases. This CDR3 has 11 amino acids. Germline V gene data show CDR1 as MNHEY and CDR2 as SVGEGT. Germline trimming cut 2 bases from V and 12 bases from J; bases unmatched to any gene: 1.